These 24 T cell receptor beta chains came from one sample sequenced in a study of somatic mutations in cytotoxic T cells in rheumatoid arthritis. Profiling relied on immunoSEQ multiplex PCR, and the TCRdb table lists in-frame clones only, not all of them. The table lists around 20,000 clones, more than 80% of them singletons. Material for sequencing was CD8+ T cells sorted from blood. Receptor source: an adult with rheumatoid arthritis.

This chain links TRBV6-1 with TRBJ1-5; D unclear. The V end lost 2 bases, the J end lost 5 bases, and 10 bases lay between the germline ends. Germline V gene data show CDR1 as MNHNS and CDR2 as SASEGT. The length of the CDR3 is 14 residues. The CDR3 protein is CASSERALDQPQHF. The CDR3 region has the DNA TGTGCCAGCAGTGAAAGGGCGTTGGATCAGCCCCAGCATTTT.

This chain uses TRBV19 with TRBJ2-7; 9 bases are a match to TRBD1. The CDR3 runs to 14 residues. Germline loops: CDR1 LNHDA, CDR2 SQIVND (reference sequence). Trimming cost V 3 bases and J 2 bases; bases outside gene matches: 2. The CDR3 here is CASSMTGGTYEQYF. CDR3 nucleotides: TGTGCCAGTAGTATGACAGGGGGTACCTACGAGCAGTACTTC.

The rearrangement uses TRBV7-9 and TRBJ1-2; D remains unclear. V gave up 7 bases and J gave up 2 bases, with 17 bases separating them. CDR3 length: 15 residues. Germline lookup yields CDR1 SEHNR and CDR2 FQNEAQ (reference sequence). CDR3 region: CASTQGSPLNYGYTF. DNA for the CDR3: TGTGCCAGCACCCAAGGCAGCCCCCTCAACTATGGCTACACCTTC.

In this sample, this clone turned up once. This chain uses TRBV29-1 with TRBJ2-4, with a possible D match to TRBD2 (6 bases). V shed 1 base and J shed 12 bases, with 10 bases lying between them. Looked up from germline, CDR1 is SQVTM and CDR2 is ANQGSEA. This CDR3 has 11 residues. The CDR3: CSVEGDSAQYF. The CDR3 DNA is TGCAGCGTTGAAGGGGACTCCGCTCAGTACTTC.

This clone has just a few counts. V gene TRBV7-9 combines with J gene TRBJ2-7, with 7 bases fitting TRBD2. The CDR3 covers 15 residues. Germline assignment: CDR1 SEHNR and CDR2 FQNEAQ (reference sequence). The trim removed 5 bases at V and 2 bases at J, leaving 9 bases unmatched. Here the CDR3 DNA reads TGTGCCAGCAGCCCCTCTAGCGGAAGAACCTACGAGCAGTACTTC. It yields the protein CASSPSSGRTYEQYF.

This rearrangement joins TRBV5-1 to TRBJ1-4, with D perhaps TRBD1 (5 bases). Trimming removed 4 bases from V and 4 bases from J, with 14 bases in between. The CDR3 has 15 residues. CDR1 is SGHRS, CDR2 YFSETQ, per germline. Here the CDR3 DNA reads TGCGCCAGCAGCGACGGGGGGGGAGGTAATGAAAAACTGTTTTTT. Amino acid sequence: CASSDGGGGNEKLFF. The entire variable domain, with the rest obtained from reference TRBV5-1 and TRBJ1-4, is as follows: KAGVTQTPRYLIKTRGQQVTLSCSPISGHRSVSWYQQTPGQGLQFLFEYFSETQRNKGNFPGRFSGRQFSNSRSEMNVSTLELGDSALYLCASSDGGGGNEKLFFGSGTQLSVL.

The chain has TRBV27 and TRBJ2-3; the match to TRBD2 covers 11 bases. This CDR3 has 15 amino acids. V was pared by 5 bases and J by 3 bases, with 4 bases of the junction left unmatched. From germline, CDR1 is MNHEY and CDR2 SMNVEV (reference sequence). CDR3 sequence reads: CASSELAGGTDTQYF. DNA of the CDR3: TGTGCCAGCAGTGAATTAGCGGGAGGGACAGATACGCAGTATTTT.

V and J are TRBV19 and TRBJ2-7, with 7 positions matching TRBD2. CDR1 LNHDA and CDR2 SQIVND come from the germline V gene (reference sequence). This CDR3 comprises 14 residues. The junction had 9 bases not matched to a gene; V was cut back by 5 bases and J by 5 bases. CDR3: CASSPIAGRDEQYF. CDR3 sequence (DNA): TGTGCCAGTAGTCCAATAGCAGGGAGGGACGAGCAGTACTTC. Supplemented by reference TRBV19 and TRBJ2-7, the full variable domain reads DGGITQSPKYLFRKEGQNVTLSCEQNLNHDAMYWYRQDPGQGLRLIYYSQIVNDFQKGDIAEGYSVSREKKESFPLTVTSAQKNPTAFYLCASSPIAGRDEQYFGPGTRLTVT.

The J gene is TRBJ2-7, the V gene TRBV5-1; weak D call: TRBD2 (6 bases). The V gene's germline CDR1 is SGHRS and CDR2 YFSETQ. This CDR3 has 16 amino acids. V was pared by 3 bases and J by 1 base, with 17 bases between. CDR3 amino acids: CASSSLEGGGSYEQYF. CDR3 coding DNA: TGCGCCAGCAGCTCCCTTGAGGGAGGAGGTTCCTACGAGCAGTACTTC.

The chain is built from TRBV7-9 and TRBJ1-2, with no clear D. The V and J ends lost 2 bases and 1 base respectively, with 5 bases between them. Germline assignment: CDR1 SEHNR and CDR2 FQNEAQ (reference sequence). The CDR3 has 13 amino acids. The CDR3 spells CASSLTDNYGYTF. CDR3 coding DNA: TGTGCCAGCAGCTTAACCGATAACTATGGCTACACCTTC.

The rearrangement uses TRBV6-5 and TRBJ2-2; D is ambiguous. Germline V gene lookup returns CDR1 MNHEY and CDR2 SVGAGI. V was shortened by 4 bases and J by 0 bases, with 6 bases between the two germline ends. The CDR3 contains 14 residues. CDR3 DNA: TGTGCCAGCAGTTGGGGTGCGAACACCGGGGAGCTGTTTTTT. This sequence encodes CASSWGANTGELFF.

This clone is medium-sized in the sample. The chain uses TRBV27 and TRBJ2-1; no clear D. Between the trimmed V and J ends, which lost 2 bases and 6 bases, there was a span of 14 bases. Germline V gene data show CDR1 as MNHEY and CDR2 as SMNVEV (reference sequence). The CDR3 spans 15 residues. In DNA, the CDR3 is TGTGCCAGCAGTTTAAACGGCCCCGTACCCAATGAGCAGTTCTTC. Translating it yields CASSLNGPVPNEQFF.

The CDR3 DNA reads TGTGCCAGCAGTCCCTCACCGGTTGGCTATGGCTACACCTTC. Its protein is CASSPSPVGYGYTF. The chain joins TRBV27 to TRBJ1-2; D gene unclear. The germline V gene encodes CDR1 MNHEY and CDR2 SMNVEV (reference sequence). Trimming took off 5 bases at V and 4 bases at J, with 14 bases between the two ends. The CDR3 covers 14 residues.

The J gene is TRBJ2-2, the V gene TRBV6-1; D is unclear. CDR1 is MNHNS and CDR2 is SASEGT in the germline V gene. V dropped 8 bases and J dropped 5 bases, with 6 bases sitting between them. The CDR3 has 11 amino acids. CDR3 sequence (DNA): TGTGCCAGCCTAAGAACCGGGGAGCTGTTTTTT. Its protein is CASLRTGELFF.

V usage is TRBV9 and J usage is TRBJ2-2, with TRBD1 identical over 8 bases. The length of the CDR3 is 22 residues. Germline V gene data show CDR1 as SGDLS and CDR2 as YYNGEE. V was pared by 3 bases and J by 0 bases, with 22 bases of the junction left unmatched. The CDR3 sequence: CASSAGKPGQDVPLSNTGELFF. As DNA, the CDR3 is TGTGCCAGCAGCGCCGGAAAACCGGGACAGGACGTTCCACTTTCGAACACCGGGGAGCTGTTTTTT.

The chain uses TRBV27 and TRBJ2-2, with 12 bases identical to TRBD2. Germline assignment: CDR1 MNHEY and CDR2 SMNVEV (reference sequence). CDR3 length: 14 amino acids. With 6 bases clipped from V and 6 bases from J, the junction kept 2 bases outside the gene matches. The CDR3 region is CASRLAGGSGELFF. CDR3 DNA sequence: TGTGCCAGCAGACTAGCGGGGGGTTCCGGGGAGCTGTTTTTT.

Only one count was recorded for this clone. The rearrangement uses TRBV18 and TRBJ2-3; 9 nucleotides agree with TRBD1. Germline V lookup: CDR1 KGHSH, CDR2 LQKENI. The CDR3 runs to 15 residues. V shed 5 bases and J 6 bases; nucleotides not matched to a gene: 9. The CDR3 protein is CASSTTGGSFDTQYF. The CDR3 region has the DNA TGTGCCAGCTCAACTACAGGGGGCTCTTTCGATACGCAGTATTTT.

The V call is TRBV29-1, the J call TRBJ2-7; tentatively, D is TRBD1 (6 bases). The CDR3 is 11 residues long. The V gene lost 2 bases and the J gene lost 4 bases, with 6 bases spanning the gap. From germline, CDR1 is SQVTM and CDR2 ANQGSEA. The chain's CDR3 is CSVERGYEQYF. The DNA for the CDR3 is TGCAGCGTTGAAAGGGGGTACGAGCAGTACTTC.

The rearrangement joins TRBV7-9 to TRBJ2-5; TRBD1 matches at 7 bases. The V and J ends lost 3 bases and 3 bases, in that order; junction bases with no gene match: 7. The CDR3 runs 15 residues. The germline V gene has CDR1 SEHNR and CDR2 FQNEAQ (reference sequence). In nucleotides, the CDR3 is TGTGCCAGCAGCTTGCCCCTGACAGGGAAAGAGACCCAGTACTTC. Its protein product is CASSLPLTGKETQYF.

The V gene is TRBV4-3, the J gene TRBJ2-7; tentatively, D is TRBD1 (5 bases). The CDR3 consists of 15 residues. Trimming stripped 0 bases from V and 4 bases from J, with 13 bases between. Germline-derived CDR1 and CDR2 are LGHNA and YSLEER. The CDR3: CASSQDFQGMYEQYF. The CDR3 DNA reads TGCGCCAGCAGCCAAGATTTCCAGGGAATGTACGAGCAGTACTTC.

The chain recombines TRBV27 with TRBJ2-1; D may be TRBD2 (6 bases). The CDR3 is 15 amino acids. Germline loops: CDR1 MNHEY, CDR2 SMNVEV (reference sequence). Trimming stripped 2 bases from V and 4 bases from J, with 12 bases between. CDR3 amino acids: CASSLAGGSYNEQFF. CDR3 bases: TGTGCCAGCAGTTTAGCCGGGGGAAGTTACAATGAGCAGTTCTTC.

V and J are TRBV4-3 and TRBJ2-5, with D hard to call. V was cut by 0 bases and J by 1 base, with 6 bases left in between. Germline V gene sequence: CDR1 LGHNA, CDR2 YSLEER. This CDR3 is built from 14 residues. The CDR3 spells CASSQDPSQETQYF. As DNA, the CDR3 is TGCGCCAGCAGCCAAGACCCCAGCCAAGAGACCCAGTACTTC.

The chain links TRBV20-1 to TRBJ1-1; D is ambiguous. Germline V CDR1 and CDR2: DFQATT, SNEGSKA (reference sequence). The CDR3 length is 11 residues. V shed 6 bases and J shed 4 bases, with 9 bases lying between them. The CDR3 nucleotides read TGCAGTGCCTTAAGGAGCACTGAAGCTTTCTTT. As protein: CSALRSTEAFF.

This rearrangement joins TRBV27 to TRBJ2-3; D ambiguous. CDR1 is MNHEY, CDR2 SMNVEV, per germline (reference sequence). There are 15 residues in the CDR3. V was cut by 2 bases and J by 0 bases, with 9 bases left in between. CDR3 sequence (DNA): TGTGCCAGCAGTTTAGAGGCACATAGCACAGATACGCAGTATTTT. Translated: CASSLEAHSTDTQYF.